This T cell receptor (beta chain) was identified in a study of blood T cells in healthy people across ages. Whole-study findings and limits: A roughly linear age-dependent decrease characterized TCR beta diversity per million T cells.

This CDR3 has 16 amino acids. Trimming stripped 7 bases from V and 5 bases from J, with 23 bases between. Germline V gives CDR1 MNHNY, CDR2 SVGAGI (reference sequence). A second PCR, run for about 6 to 12 cycles, used a sample-barcoded 5' primer plus a J-beta primer mix. TCRdb reprocessed the 5' RACE reads with MiXCR, giving one entry per CDR3 protein. The data contain 1,500,000 or so distinct CDR3 sequences, 59% of them singletons. Worth noting for this clonotype: Its target is not known.

The chain links TRBV6-6 to TRBJ2-5; the D call may be TRBD1 or TRBD2 (6 bases each). Material: blood. The source of this sequence is a man between 18 and 29 years old in good health. This CDR3 is CASILDDRSSGETQYF. Written as DNA, the CDR3 is TGTGCCAGCATACTAGATGACAGGTCAAGCGGGGAGACCCAGTACTTC.